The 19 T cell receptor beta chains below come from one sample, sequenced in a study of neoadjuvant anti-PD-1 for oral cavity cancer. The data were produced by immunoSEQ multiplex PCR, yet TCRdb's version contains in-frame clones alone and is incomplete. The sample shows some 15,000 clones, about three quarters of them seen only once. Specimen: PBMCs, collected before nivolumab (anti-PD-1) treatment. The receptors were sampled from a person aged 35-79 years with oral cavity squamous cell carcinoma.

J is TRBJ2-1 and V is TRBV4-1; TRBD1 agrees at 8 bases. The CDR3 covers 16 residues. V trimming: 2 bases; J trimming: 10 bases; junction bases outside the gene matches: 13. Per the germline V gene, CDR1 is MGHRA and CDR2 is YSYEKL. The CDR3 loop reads CASSQPRDRLPREQFF. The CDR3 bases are TGCGCCAGCAGCCAACCCCGGGACAGGCTACCCAGGGAGCAGTTCTTC.

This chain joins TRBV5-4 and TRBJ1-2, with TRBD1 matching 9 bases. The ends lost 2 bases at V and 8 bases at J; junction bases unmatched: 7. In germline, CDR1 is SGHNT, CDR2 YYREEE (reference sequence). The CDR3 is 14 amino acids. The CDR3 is CASSFETGGRGYTF. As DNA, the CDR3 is TGTGCCAGCAGCTTCGAGACAGGGGGGCGAGGCTACACCTTC.

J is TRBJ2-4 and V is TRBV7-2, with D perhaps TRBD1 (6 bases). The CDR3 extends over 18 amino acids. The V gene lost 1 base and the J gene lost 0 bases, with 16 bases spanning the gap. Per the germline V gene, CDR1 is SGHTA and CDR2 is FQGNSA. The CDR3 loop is CASSLEGVVLLAKNIQYF. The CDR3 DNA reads TGTGCCAGCAGCTTAGAGGGGGTGGTGCTTTTAGCCAAAAACATTCAGTACTTC.

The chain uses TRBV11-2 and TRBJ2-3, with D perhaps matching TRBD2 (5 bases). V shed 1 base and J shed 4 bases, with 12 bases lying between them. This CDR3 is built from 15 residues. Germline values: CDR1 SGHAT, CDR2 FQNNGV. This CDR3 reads CASSLALATPDTQYF. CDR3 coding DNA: TGTGCCAGCAGCTTAGCCCTAGCAACCCCAGATACGCAGTATTTT.

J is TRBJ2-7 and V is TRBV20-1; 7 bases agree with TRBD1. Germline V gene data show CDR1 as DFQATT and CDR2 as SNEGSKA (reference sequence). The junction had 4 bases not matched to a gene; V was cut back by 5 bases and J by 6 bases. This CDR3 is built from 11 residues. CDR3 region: CSAPTGPEQYF. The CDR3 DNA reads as TGCAGTGCTCCGACAGGGCCCGAGCAGTACTTC.

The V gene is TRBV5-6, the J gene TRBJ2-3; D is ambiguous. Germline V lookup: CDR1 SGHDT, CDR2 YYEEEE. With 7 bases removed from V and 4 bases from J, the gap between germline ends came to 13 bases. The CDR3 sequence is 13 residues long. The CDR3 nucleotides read TGTGCCAGCGACTCTCGGCTTTCAGATACGCAGTATTTT. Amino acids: CASDSRLSDTQYF.

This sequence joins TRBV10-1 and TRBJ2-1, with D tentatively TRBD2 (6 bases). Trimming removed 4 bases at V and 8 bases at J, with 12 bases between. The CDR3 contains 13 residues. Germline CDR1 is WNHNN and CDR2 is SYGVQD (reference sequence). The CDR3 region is CASSGLVDDEQFF. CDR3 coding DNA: TGCGCCAGCAGTGGACTAGTGGACGATGAGCAGTTCTTC.

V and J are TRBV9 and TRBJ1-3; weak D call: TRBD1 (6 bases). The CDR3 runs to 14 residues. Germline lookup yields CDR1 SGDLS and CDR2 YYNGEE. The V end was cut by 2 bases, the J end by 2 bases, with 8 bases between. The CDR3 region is CASSVAGAGNTIYF. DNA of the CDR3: TGTGCCAGCAGCGTGGCAGGGGCTGGAAACACCATATATTTT.

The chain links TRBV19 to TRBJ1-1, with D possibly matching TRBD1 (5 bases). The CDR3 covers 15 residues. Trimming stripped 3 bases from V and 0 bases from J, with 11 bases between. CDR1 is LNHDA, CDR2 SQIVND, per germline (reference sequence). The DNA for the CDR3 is TGTGCCAGTAGTATGGTCGCAGGGCTGAACACTGAAGCTTTCTTT. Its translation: CASSMVAGLNTEAFF.

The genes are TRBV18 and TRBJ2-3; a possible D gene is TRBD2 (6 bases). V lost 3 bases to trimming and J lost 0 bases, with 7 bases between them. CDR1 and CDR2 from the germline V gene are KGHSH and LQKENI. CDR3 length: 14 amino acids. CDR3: CASSPGTSTDTQYF. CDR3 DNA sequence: TGTGCCAGCTCACCCGGGACTAGCACAGATACGCAGTATTTT.

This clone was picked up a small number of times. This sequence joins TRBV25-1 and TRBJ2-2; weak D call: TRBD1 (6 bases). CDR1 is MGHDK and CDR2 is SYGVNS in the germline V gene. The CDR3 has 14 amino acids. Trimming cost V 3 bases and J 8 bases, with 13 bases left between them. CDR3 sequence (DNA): TGTGCCAGCAGTGAGGACAGCTGGGTGGGGGAGCTGTTTTTT. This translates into CASSEDSWVGELFF.

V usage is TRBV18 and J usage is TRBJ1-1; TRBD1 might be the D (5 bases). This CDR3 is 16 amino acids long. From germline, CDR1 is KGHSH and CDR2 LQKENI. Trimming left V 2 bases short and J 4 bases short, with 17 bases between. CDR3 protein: CASSPSTVQATTEAFF. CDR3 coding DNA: TGTGCCAGCTCACCATCGACAGTTCAGGCGACCACTGAAGCTTTCTTT.

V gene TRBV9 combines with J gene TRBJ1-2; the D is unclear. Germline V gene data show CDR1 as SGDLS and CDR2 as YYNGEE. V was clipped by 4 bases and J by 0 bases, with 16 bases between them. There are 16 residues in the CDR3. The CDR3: CASSPDASVTNYGYTF. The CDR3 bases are TGTGCCAGCAGCCCCGACGCTTCGGTAACTAACTATGGCTACACCTTC.

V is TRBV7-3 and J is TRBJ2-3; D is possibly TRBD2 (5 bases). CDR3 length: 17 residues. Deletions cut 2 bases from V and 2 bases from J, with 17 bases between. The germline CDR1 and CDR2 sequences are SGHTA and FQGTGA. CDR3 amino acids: CASSLRRRATHTDTQYF. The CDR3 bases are TGTGCCAGCAGCTTACGACGGCGGGCAACCCACACAGATACGCAGTATTTT. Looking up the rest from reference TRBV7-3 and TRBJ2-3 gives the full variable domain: GAGVSQTPSNKVTEKGKYVELRCDPISGHTALYWYRQSLGQGPEFLIYFQGTGAADDSGLPNDRFFAVRPEGSVSTLKIQRTERGDSAVYLCASSLRRRATHTDTQYFGPGTRLTVL.

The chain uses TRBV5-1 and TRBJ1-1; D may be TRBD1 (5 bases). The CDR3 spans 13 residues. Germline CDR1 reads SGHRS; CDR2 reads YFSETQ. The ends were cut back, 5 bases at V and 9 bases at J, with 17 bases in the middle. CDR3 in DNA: TGCGCCAGCAGGCTAGAGGGGACCCCAAAAGCTTTCTTT. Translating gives CASRLEGTPKAFF.

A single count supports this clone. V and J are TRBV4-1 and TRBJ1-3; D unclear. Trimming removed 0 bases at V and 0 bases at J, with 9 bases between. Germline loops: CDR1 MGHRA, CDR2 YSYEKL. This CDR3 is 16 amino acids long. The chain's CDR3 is CASSQEYLSSGNTIYF. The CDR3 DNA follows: TGCGCCAGCAGCCAAGAGTATCTGAGCTCTGGAAACACCATATATTTT.

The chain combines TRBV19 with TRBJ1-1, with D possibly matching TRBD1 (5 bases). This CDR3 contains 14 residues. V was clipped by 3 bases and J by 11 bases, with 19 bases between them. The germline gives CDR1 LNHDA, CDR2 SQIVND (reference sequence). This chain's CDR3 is CASSMSGGVVMAFF. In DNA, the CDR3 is TGTGCCAGTAGTATGAGCGGAGGGGTGGTAATGGCTTTCTTT. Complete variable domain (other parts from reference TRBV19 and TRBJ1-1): DGGITQSPKYLFRKEGQNVTLSCEQNLNHDAMYWYRQDPGQGLRLIYYSQIVNDFQKGDIAEGYSVSREKKESFPLTVTSAQKNPTAFYLCASSMSGGVVMAFFGQGTRLTVV.

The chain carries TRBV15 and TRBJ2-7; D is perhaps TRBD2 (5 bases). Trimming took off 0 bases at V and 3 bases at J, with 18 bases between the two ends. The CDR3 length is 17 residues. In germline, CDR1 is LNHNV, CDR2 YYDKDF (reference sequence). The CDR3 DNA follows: TGTGCCACCAGCAGAGATAGAAACCGGGCCCGGGACTACGAGCAGTACTTC. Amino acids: CATSRDRNRARDYEQYF. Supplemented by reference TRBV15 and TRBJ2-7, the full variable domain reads DAMVIQNPRYQVTQFGKPVTLSCSQTLNHNVMYWYQQKSSQAPKLLFHYYDKDFNNEADTPDNFQSRRPNTSFCFLDIRSPGLGDTAMYLCATSRDRNRARDYEQYFGPGTRLTVT.

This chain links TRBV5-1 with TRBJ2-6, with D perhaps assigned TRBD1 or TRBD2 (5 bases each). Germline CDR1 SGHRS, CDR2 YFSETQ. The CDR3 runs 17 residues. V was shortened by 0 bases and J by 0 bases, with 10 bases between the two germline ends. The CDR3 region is CASSLGGTDSGANVLTF. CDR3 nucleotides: TGCGCCAGCAGCTTGGGGGGGACCGACTCTGGGGCCAACGTCCTGACTTTC.